Each of the 23 T cell receptor beta chains below was sequenced from the same sample in a study of neurological immune-mediated disorders. MiXCR was run by TCRdb on the 5' RACE reads, yielding one entry per CDR3 protein. In the table there are roughly 65,000 distinct CDR3 sequences, approximately 4.1% of which are singletons. The sequenced sample consisted of PBMCs. Every receptor here comes from a man aged 45 to 65 with multiple sclerosis.

This clonotype was found many times. The chain employs TRBV5-8 and TRBJ2-6; 9 bases are shared with TRBD1. The CDR3 length is 16 residues. CDR1 and CDR2 from the germline V gene are SGHTS and YDEGEE. Trimming removed 7 bases from V and 1 base from J; junction bases left unmatched: 6. CDR3: CASGRDRASGANVLTF. Written as DNA, the CDR3 is TGTGCCAGCGGAAGGGACAGGGCGTCTGGGGCCAACGTCCTGACTTTC.

This clonotype was recorded at least ten times. The chain recombines TRBV7-8 with TRBJ2-1, with 7 bases lining up with TRBD2. The V segment lost 5 bases and the J segment 6 bases; nucleotides outside the gene matches: 13. The CDR3 has 16 residues. Germline CDR1 reads SGHVS; CDR2 reads FQNEAQ. The CDR3 DNA reads as TGTGCCAGCAGCGGAACATGGGGGGGAAGGTCCAATGAGCAGTTCTTC. This gives the protein CASSGTWGGRSNEQFF.

This clonotype was recorded a few times. The V call is TRBV27, the J call TRBJ1-5, with D unclear. V was cut by 2 bases and J by 2 bases, with 7 bases left in between. There are 14 residues in the CDR3. Germline V gene lookup returns CDR1 MNHEY and CDR2 SMNVEV (reference sequence). Here the CDR3 DNA reads TGTGCCAGCAGTTTAGGCGTGGGCAATCAGCCCCAGCATTTT. Protein: CASSLGVGNQPQHF.

This clonotype showed up just a few times. One end of the junction varies from germline; a read error may be responsible. This chain joins TRBV5-5 and TRBJ1-5, with TRBD1 identical over 7 bases. Germline CDR1 is SGHKS and CDR2 is YYEKEE (reference sequence). This CDR3 is built from 18 residues. The CDR3 loop reads CASSLGIQGGRGNQPQNF. CDR3 bases: TGTGCCAGCAGCTTGGGCATACAAGGGGGCCGGGGAAATCAGCCCCAGAATTTT.

This clonotype was counted at least ten times. The CDR3 here is CASSERGPSSGANVLTF. CDR3 in DNA: TGTGCCAGCAGTGAAAGAGGGCCGAGCTCTGGGGCCAACGTCCTGACTTTC. The rearrangement uses TRBV6-1 and TRBJ2-6; maybe TRBD2 (5 bases). Germline CDR1 and CDR2: MNHNS and SASEGT. CDR3 length equals 17 residues. Trimming took 2 bases from V and 0 from J, leaving 11 bases between them.

The sample holds many counts of this clonotype. V is TRBV7-3 and J is TRBJ2-3; 7 positions match TRBD2. Germline V gene data show CDR1 as SGHTA and CDR2 as FQGTGA. The CDR3 sequence is 15 residues long. Trimming cost V 1 base and J 0 bases; bases outside gene matches: 1. The CDR3 bases are TGTGCCAGCAGCTTAATCGGGGGGAGCACAGATACGCAGTATTTT. Its protein is CASSLIGGSTDTQYF. Full variable domain (rest looked up from reference TRBV7-3 and TRBJ2-3): GAGVSQTPSNKVTEKGKYVELRCDPISGHTALYWYRQSLGQGPEFLIYFQGTGAADDSGLPNDRFFAVRPEGSVSTLKIQRTERGDSAVYLCASSLIGGSTDTQYFGPGTRLTVL.

With respect to this clonotype: This clone may be a read error of a much larger clone one base away. The chain joins TRBV4-1 to TRBJ2-7, with unresolved D. Germline assignment: CDR1 MGHRA and CDR2 YSYEKL. The CDR3 is 14 amino acids. The CDR3 sequence: CASIQDPGSYEQYF. The CDR3, as DNA: TGCGCCAGCATCCAAGATCCGGGCAGCTACGAGCAGTACTTC.

This clonotype has ten or more counts. The chain carries TRBV28 and TRBJ2-5; D gene ambiguous. Trimming stripped 2 bases from V and 1 base from J, with 5 bases between. The length of the CDR3 is 13 residues. The germline V gene encodes CDR1 MDHEN and CDR2 SYDVKM. CDR3 loop: CASSLAVQETQYF. CDR3 in DNA: TGTGCCAGCAGTTTAGCAGTCCAAGAGACCCAGTACTTC.

This clonotype was picked up a small number of times. V gene TRBV28 combines with J gene TRBJ2-1; D may correspond to TRBD1 or TRBD2 (6 bases each). The CDR3 consists of 13 residues. V lost 3 bases, J lost 6 bases, and 9 bases lay in between. Germline V lookup: CDR1 MDHEN, CDR2 SYDVKM. The CDR3 region is CASSFRGGNEQFF. CDR3 nucleotide sequence: TGTGCCAGCAGTTTCAGGGGAGGCAATGAGCAGTTCTTC.

Many counts were recorded for this clonotype. This chain connects TRBV7-6 to TRBJ1-6, with D maybe TRBD1 (6 bases). Germline CDR1 SGHVS, CDR2 FNYEAQ. V dropped 1 base and J dropped 10 bases, with 8 bases sitting between them. The length of the CDR3 is 13 residues. CDR3 protein: CASSLGQESPLHF. CDR3 in DNA: TGTGCCAGCAGCTTAGGACAGGAGTCACCCCTCCACTTT. Combining the CDR3 with reference TRBV7-6 and TRBJ1-6 gives the whole variable domain GAGVSQSPRYKVTKRGQDVALRCDPISGHVSLYWYRQALGQGPEFLTYFNYEAQQDKSGLPNDRFSAERPEGSISTLTIQRTEQRDSAMYRCASSLGQESPLHFGNGTRLTVT.

This clonotype was detected ten times or more. The chain employs TRBV28 and TRBJ2-7, with 7 bases aligning to TRBD1. V was clipped by 8 bases and J by 2 bases; unmatched bases: 12. Germline V gives CDR1 MDHEN, CDR2 SYDVKM. The CDR3 totals 15 residues. The CDR3: CASVPTGEPAYEQYV. CDR3 nucleotide sequence: TGTGCCAGCGTTCCAACAGGGGAGCCAGCCTACGAGCAGTACGTC.

This clonotype was detected ten times or more. The gene calls are TRBV20-1 and TRBJ1-5; the match to TRBD1 covers 7 bases. Germline values: CDR1 DFQATT, CDR2 SNEGSKA (reference sequence). The CDR3 has 13 amino acids. With V trimmed by 6 bases and J by 5 bases, 7 bases remained unmatched. CDR3 sequence (DNA): TGCAGTGCAAGCCGGGACAGCGATCAGCCCCAGCATTTT. This sequence encodes CSASRDSDQPQHF.

This clonotype was detected many times. The chain joins TRBV7-9 to TRBJ1-4; a possible D gene is TRBD1 (5 bases). The CDR3 totals 14 residues. Germline CDR1 and CDR2: SEHNR and FQNEAQ (reference sequence). Trimming took 8 bases from V and 0 from J, leaving 10 bases between them. The CDR3 here is CASGQTATNEKLFF. The DNA of the CDR3 is TGTGCCAGCGGCCAGACAGCAACTAATGAAAAACTGTTTTTT.

This clonotype has just a few counts. A read error may explain this, as a much larger clone is one base away. This chain connects TRBV3-1 to TRBJ1-5; D uncertain. The CDR3 loop spans 14 amino acids. Per the germline V gene, CDR1 is LGHDT and CDR2 is YNNKEL (reference sequence). The CDR3 sequence is CSSSRTGSNQPQHF. The DNA of the CDR3 is TGTTCCAGCAGCCGGACTGGAAGCAATCAGCCCCAGCATTTT. The entire variable domain, with the rest obtained from reference TRBV3-1 and TRBJ1-5, is as follows: DTAVSQTPKYLVTQMGNDKSIKCEQNLGHDTMYWYKQDSKKFLKIMFSYNNKELIINETVPNRFSPKSPDKAHLNLHINSLELGDSAVYFCSSSRTGSNQPQHFGDGTRLSIL.

In this sample, this clonotype turned up many times. V usage is TRBV7-6 and J usage is TRBJ1-2, with D possibly TRBD1 on 5 matching bases. Trimming pared 0 bases from V and 0 bases from J, leaving 8 bases between. The germline CDR1 and CDR2 sequences are SGHVS and FNYEAQ. This CDR3 spans 15 amino acids. The CDR3: CASSLAPGANYGYTF. DNA of the CDR3: TGTGCCAGCAGCTTAGCGCCGGGGGCTAACTATGGCTACACCTTC.

The chain combines TRBV2 with TRBJ1-1; a possible D gene is TRBD1 (5 bases). V lost 2 bases, J lost 0 bases, and 7 bases lay in between. This CDR3 is built from 14 residues. Germline CDR1 is SNHLY and CDR2 is FYNNEI. CDR3 bases: TGTGCCAGCAGTGAACCGGGACTGAACACTGAAGCTTTCTTT. The encoded protein is CASSEPGLNTEAFF.

This clonotype was seen many times. CDR3 coding DNA: TGTGCCAGCAGCGTAGGAGGAGGGACCAACTATGGCTACACCTTC. As protein: CASSVGGGTNYGYTF. The gene calls are TRBV9 and TRBJ1-2; the D gene is possibly TRBD1 (5 bases). The CDR3 is made up of 15 amino acids. Germline V gives CDR1 SGDLS, CDR2 YYNGEE. The V gene lost 0 bases and the J gene lost 2 bases, with 11 bases spanning the gap.

Ten or more counts support this clonotype. The genes are TRBV6-5 and TRBJ1-6, with 7 bases aligning to TRBD1. V shed 6 bases and J 10 bases; nucleotides not matched to a gene: 15. Germline CDR1 is MNHEY and CDR2 is SVGAGI. CDR3 size: 16 residues. CDR3 sequence reads: CASRPNPGTAGSPLHF. DNA for the CDR3: TGTGCCAGCAGGCCTAATCCCGGGACAGCGGGATCACCCCTCCACTTT.

The sample holds many counts of this clonotype. The chain uses TRBV12-3 or TRBV12-4 and TRBJ2-5, with 12 positions matching TRBD2. The CDR3 is 18 amino acids. The ends lost 4 bases at V and 4 bases at J; junction bases unmatched: 13. CDR3 DNA sequence: TGTGCCAGCAGTTCTTCAGACCCTCTAGCGGGGGGGCGAGAGACCCAGTACTTC. Protein: CASSSSDPLAGGRETQYF.

This clonotype was recorded at least ten times. CDR3 bases: TGTGCCAGCAGCTTAGTCCCAGGAGCAACTAATGAAAAACTGTTTTTT. Residues: CASSLVPGATNEKLFF. This chain uses TRBV7-6 with TRBJ1-4; no definite D call. The V end lost 1 base, the J end lost 0 bases, and 9 bases lay between the germline ends. Germline V gene data show CDR1 as SGHVS and CDR2 as FNYEAQ. This CDR3 is built from 16 residues.

This clonotype was observed at least ten times. The chain is built from TRBV20-1 and TRBJ2-2; perhaps TRBD2 as D (6 bases). The length of the CDR3 is 15 residues. Between the trimmed V and J ends, which lost 3 bases and 0 bases, there was a span of 11 bases. Germline values: CDR1 DFQATT, CDR2 SNEGSKA (reference sequence). CDR3 region: CSASRGFANTGELFF. Here the CDR3 DNA reads TGCAGTGCTAGCCGGGGGTTCGCGAACACCGGGGAGCTGTTTTTT.

This chain joins TRBV18 and TRBJ1-1, with TRBD1 identical over 8 bases. The CDR3 loop spans 14 amino acids. J lost 4 bases, V lost 6 bases, and 7 bases had no gene match. The germline V gene encodes CDR1 KGHSH and CDR2 LQKENI. CDR3 DNA: TGTGCCAGCTCTCCCGGACAGGGTTCCACTGAAGCTTTCTTT. Protein sequence: CASSPGQGSTEAFF.

This clonotype was seen ten or more times. The chain couples TRBV20-1 to TRBJ1-2, with D perhaps matching TRBD1 (5 bases). This CDR3 is 14 amino acids long. Germline V gene data show CDR1 as DFQATT and CDR2 as SNEGSKA (reference sequence). Trimming stripped 2 bases from V and 4 bases from J, with 14 bases between. The CDR3: CSARRRGGGYGYTF. The CDR3 coding sequence is TGCAGTGCTAGAAGGCGGGGTGGGGGCTATGGCTACACCTTC.